Below, one TCR beta chain is given with its context. Assay used: immunoSEQ multiplex PCR; TCRdb lists only in-frame clones, some missing. This table holds 650,000 to 950,000 clones, approximately 83% found once. The data stem from a study of shared T cell receptors in the human thymus. Germline CDR1 GTSNPN, CDR2 SVGIG (reference sequence). The J segment lost 5 bases and the V segment lost 8 bases, leaving 7 bases of the junction unmatched. The CDR3 spans 14 residues. This sample was shared with a second study, whose subject was human thymus T cells. From that second work: Donation came from healthy Finnish infants having corrective surgery for congenital heart defects. Corrective heart surgery yielded resections, and these provided the thymus tissue. Thymic and blood repertoires showed apparently biased V and J gene usage. There were highly overlapping thymic repertoires among unrelated individuals, as related research reported.

Sequences were obtained from thymocytes. The clonotype was recovered from a girl in the first two years of life with a congenital heart defect. V is TRBV30 and J is TRBJ2-5, with 14 positions matching TRBD2. CDR3 nucleotides: TGTGCCGGGACTAGCGGGGGCCTCCAGGAGACCCAGTACTTC. Translated, it gives CAGTSGGLQETQYF.